The clone carrying this T cell receptor beta chain was seen just once. Its antigen is not identified. V was shortened by 4 bases and J by 1 base, with 17 bases between the two germline ends. Germline CDR1 reads SGHRS; CDR2 reads YFSETQ. This CDR3 region has 16 residues. TCRdb re-derived calls from the reads in MiXCR, one entry per CDR3 protein. The table records more than 60,000 distinct CDR3 sequences, 45% to 50% of them present only once. This sample was included in a study of type 1 regulatory T cells. Study details: This in vitro CD4 product, T-allo10, is enriched for Tr1 cells and alloantigen-specific.

This chain links TRBV5-1 with TRBJ1-1; TRBD1 might be the D (5 bases). Specimen: cultured non-Tr1 T cells, either the whole culture or a sorted T cell fraction (not recorded which). The receptor was isolated from a human donor in good health. CDR3: CASSRSGVLKNTEAFF. DNA of the CDR3: TGCGCCAGCAGCAGGTCGGGGGTGCTGAAGAACACTGAAGCTTTCTTT.